The clone carrying this TCR beta chain was recorded a few times. What it recognizes is unknown. Here immunoSEQ multiplex PCR was the method, and the copy in TCRdb shows in-frame clones only, minus some. The sample lists approximately 740,000 clones, 85% to 95% seen once, with 24% in the top ten. V lost 4 bases to trimming and J lost 8 bases, with 13 bases between them. The CDR3 is 13 amino acids. CDR1 is SGHDT, CDR2 YYEEEE, per germline. As defined, naive CD8 cells were CD45RO-negative and positively selected for CCR7, with terminally differentiated effector memory CD45RA+ cells excluded. The data are from a study of shared clonotypes between healthy human individuals. Study-level findings and limits: Memory subsets generally showed lower estimated richness than naive subsets.

The gene calls are TRBV5-6 and TRBJ2-1; a possible D gene is TRBD2 (6 bases). This clonotype was obtained from a young man in good health. The sample comprised naive CD8+ T cells sorted from blood. As DNA, the CDR3 is TGTGCCAGCAGCACTAGCCTAAGCGATGAGCAGTTCTTC. This sequence encodes CASSTSLSDEQFF.